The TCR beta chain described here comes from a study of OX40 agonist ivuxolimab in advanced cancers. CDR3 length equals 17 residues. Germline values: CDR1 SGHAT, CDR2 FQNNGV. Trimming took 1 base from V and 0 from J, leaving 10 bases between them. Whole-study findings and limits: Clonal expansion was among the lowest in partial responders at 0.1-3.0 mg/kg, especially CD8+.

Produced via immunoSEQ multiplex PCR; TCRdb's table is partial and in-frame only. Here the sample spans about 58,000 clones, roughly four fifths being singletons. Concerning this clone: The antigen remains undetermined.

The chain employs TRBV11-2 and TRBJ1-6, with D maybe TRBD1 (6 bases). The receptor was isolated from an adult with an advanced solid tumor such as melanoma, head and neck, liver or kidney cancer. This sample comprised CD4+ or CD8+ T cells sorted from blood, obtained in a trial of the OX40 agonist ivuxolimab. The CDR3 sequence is CASSLGRGSSYNSPLHF. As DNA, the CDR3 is TGTGCCAGCAGCTTAGGCAGGGGAAGCTCCTATAATTCACCCCTCCACTTT.